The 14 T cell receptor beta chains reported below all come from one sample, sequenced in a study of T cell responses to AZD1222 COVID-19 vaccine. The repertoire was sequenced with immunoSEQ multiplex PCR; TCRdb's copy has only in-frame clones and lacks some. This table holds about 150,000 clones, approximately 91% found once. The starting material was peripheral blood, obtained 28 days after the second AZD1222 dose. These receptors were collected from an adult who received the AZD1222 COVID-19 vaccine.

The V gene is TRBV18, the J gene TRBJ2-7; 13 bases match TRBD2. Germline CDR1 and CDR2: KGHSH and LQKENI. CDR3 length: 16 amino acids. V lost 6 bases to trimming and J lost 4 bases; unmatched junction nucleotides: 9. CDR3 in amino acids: CASSPTRTSGSYEQYF. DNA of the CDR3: TGTGCCAGCTCTCCAACTAGGACTAGCGGGAGTTACGAGCAGTACTTC.

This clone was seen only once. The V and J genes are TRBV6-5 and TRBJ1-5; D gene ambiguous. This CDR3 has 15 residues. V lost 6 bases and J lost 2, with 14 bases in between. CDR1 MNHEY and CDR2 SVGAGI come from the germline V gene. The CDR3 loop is CASRREGWGNQPQHF. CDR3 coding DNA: TGTGCCAGCAGAAGGGAGGGTTGGGGCAATCAGCCCCAGCATTTT.

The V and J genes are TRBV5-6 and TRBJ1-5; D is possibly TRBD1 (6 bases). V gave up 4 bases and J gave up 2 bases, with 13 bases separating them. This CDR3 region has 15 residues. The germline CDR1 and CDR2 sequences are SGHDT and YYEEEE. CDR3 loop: CASSAAGAGNQPQHF. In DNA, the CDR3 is TGTGCCAGCAGCGCCGCAGGGGCTGGCAATCAGCCCCAGCATTTT.

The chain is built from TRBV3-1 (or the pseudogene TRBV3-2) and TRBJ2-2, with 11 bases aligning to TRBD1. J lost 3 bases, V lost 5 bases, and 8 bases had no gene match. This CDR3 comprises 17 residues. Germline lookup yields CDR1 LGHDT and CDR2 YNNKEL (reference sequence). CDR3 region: CASSGRDRGDYTGELFF. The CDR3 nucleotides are TGTGCCAGCAGCGGCCGGGACAGGGGGGATTACACCGGGGAGCTGTTTTTT.

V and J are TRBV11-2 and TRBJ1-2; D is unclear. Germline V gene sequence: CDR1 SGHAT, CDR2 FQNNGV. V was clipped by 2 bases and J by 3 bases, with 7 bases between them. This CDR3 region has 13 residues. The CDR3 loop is CASSLFPDYGYTF. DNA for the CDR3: TGTGCCAGCAGCTTATTCCCTGACTATGGCTACACCTTC.

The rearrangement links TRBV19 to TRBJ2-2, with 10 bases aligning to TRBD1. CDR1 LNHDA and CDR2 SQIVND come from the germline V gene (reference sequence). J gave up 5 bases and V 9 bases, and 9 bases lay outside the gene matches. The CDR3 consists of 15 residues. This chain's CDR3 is CARGRQGARTGELFF. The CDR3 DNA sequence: TGTGCCAGAGGGAGACAGGGGGCAAGAACCGGGGAGCTGTTTTTT.

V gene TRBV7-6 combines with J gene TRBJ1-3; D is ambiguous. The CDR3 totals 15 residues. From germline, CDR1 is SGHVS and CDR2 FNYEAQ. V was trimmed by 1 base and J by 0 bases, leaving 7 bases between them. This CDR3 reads CASSLGGSSGNTIYF. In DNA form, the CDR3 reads TGTGCCAGCAGCTTAGGTGGCAGCTCTGGAAACACCATATATTTT.

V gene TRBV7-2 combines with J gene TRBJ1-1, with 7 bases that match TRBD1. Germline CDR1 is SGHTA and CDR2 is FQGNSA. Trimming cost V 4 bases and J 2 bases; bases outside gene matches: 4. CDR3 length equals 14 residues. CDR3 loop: CASSSGQLNTEAFF. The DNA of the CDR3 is TGTGCCAGCAGCTCGGGACAGCTTAACACTGAAGCTTTCTTT.

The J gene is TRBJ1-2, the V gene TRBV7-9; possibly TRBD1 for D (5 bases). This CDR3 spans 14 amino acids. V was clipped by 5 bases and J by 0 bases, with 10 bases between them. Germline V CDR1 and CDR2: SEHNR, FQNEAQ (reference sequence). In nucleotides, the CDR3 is TGTGCCAGCAGCCCGGACACGACTAACTATGGCTACACCTTC. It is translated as CASSPDTTNYGYTF.

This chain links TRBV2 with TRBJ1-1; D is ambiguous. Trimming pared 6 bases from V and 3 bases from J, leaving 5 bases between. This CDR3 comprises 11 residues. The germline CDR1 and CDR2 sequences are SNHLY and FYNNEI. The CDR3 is CASRRDTEAFF. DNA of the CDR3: TGTGCCAGCAGGAGGGACACTGAAGCTTTCTTT. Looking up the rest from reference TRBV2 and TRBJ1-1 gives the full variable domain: EPEVTQTPSHQVTQMGQEVILRCVPISNHLYFYWYRQILGQKVEFLVSFYNNEISEKSEIFDDQFSVERPDGSNFTLKIRSTKLEDSAMYFCASRRDTEAFFGQGTRLTVV.

The CDR3, as DNA: TGTGCCAGCAGCCATCAGGGCGGAAGGGAGACCCAGTACTTC. Translating gives CASSHQGGRETQYF. J is TRBJ2-5 and V is TRBV7-9; tentative D call: TRBD1 (5 bases). Germline V CDR1 and CDR2: SEHNR, FQNEAQ (reference sequence). The length of the CDR3 is 14 residues. V lost 5 bases and J lost 5, with 15 bases in between.

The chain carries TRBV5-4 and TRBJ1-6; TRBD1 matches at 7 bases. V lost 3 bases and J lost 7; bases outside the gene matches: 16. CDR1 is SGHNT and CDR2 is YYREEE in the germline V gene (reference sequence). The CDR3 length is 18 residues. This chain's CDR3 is CASSSPPGADRRNSPLHF. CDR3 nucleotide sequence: TGTGCCAGCAGCTCACCCCCCGGGGCGGACAGGAGGAATTCACCCCTCCACTTT.

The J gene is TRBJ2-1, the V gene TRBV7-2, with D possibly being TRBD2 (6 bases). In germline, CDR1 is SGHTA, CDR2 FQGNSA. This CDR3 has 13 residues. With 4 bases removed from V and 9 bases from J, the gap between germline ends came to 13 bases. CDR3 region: CASSSGRRVEQFF. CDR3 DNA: TGTGCCAGCAGCTCTGGACGGAGGGTTGAGCAGTTCTTC.

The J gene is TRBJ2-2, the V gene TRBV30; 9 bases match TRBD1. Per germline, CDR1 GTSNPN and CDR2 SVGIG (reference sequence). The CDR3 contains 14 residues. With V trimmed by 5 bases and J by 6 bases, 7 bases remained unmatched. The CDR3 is CAWQTGGAPGELFF. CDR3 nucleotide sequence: TGTGCCTGGCAAACAGGGGGCGCCCCCGGGGAGCTGTTTTTT. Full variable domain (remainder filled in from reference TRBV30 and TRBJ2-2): SQTIHQWPATLVQPVGSPLSLECTVEGTSNPNLYWYRQAAGRGLQLLFYSVGIGQISSEVPQNLSASRPQDRQFILSSKKLLLSDSGFYLCAWQTGGAPGELFFGEGSRLTVL.